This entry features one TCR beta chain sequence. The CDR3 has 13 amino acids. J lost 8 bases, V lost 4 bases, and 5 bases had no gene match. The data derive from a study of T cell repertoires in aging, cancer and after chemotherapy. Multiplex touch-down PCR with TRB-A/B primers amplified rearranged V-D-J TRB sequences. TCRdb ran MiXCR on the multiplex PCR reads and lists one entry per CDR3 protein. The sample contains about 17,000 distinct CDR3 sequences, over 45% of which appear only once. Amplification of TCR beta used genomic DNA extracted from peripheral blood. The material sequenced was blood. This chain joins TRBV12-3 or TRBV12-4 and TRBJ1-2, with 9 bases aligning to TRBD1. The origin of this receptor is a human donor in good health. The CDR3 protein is CASSSGTGRGYTF. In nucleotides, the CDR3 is TGTGCCAGCAGTTCCGGGACAGGGCGAGGCTACACCTTC.